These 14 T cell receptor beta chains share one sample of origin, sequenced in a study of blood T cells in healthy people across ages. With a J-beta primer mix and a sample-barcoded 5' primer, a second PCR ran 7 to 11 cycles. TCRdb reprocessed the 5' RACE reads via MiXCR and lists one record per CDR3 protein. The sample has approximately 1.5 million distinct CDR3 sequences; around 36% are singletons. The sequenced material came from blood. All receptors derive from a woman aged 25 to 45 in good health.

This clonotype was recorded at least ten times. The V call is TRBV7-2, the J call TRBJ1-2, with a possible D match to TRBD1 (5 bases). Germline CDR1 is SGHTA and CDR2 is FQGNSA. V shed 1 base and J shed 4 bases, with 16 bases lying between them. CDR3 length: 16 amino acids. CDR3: CASSLVRDPGIYGYTF. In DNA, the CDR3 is TGTGCCAGCAGCTTAGTCCGGGACCCGGGGATCTATGGCTACACCTTC.

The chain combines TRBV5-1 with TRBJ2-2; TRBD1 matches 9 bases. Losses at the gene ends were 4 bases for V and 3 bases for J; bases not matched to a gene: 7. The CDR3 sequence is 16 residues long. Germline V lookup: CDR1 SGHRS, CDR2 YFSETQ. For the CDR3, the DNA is TGCGCCAGCAGCCGGAACAGGGGGCTGGACACCGGGGAGCTGTTTTTT. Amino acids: CASSRNRGLDTGELFF.

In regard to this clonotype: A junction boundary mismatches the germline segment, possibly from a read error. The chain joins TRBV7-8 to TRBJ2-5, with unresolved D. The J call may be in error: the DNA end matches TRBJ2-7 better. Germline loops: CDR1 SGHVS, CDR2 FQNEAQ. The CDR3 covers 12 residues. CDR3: CANSLVGDEQYF. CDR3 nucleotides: TGTGCCAACAGCTTAGTAGGCGACGAGCAGTACTTC.

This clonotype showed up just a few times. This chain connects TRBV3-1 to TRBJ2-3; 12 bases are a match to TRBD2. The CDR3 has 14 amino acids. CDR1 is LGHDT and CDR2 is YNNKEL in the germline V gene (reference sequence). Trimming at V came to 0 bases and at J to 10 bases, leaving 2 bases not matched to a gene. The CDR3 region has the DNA TGTGCCAGCAGCCAAGAAGGACTAGCGGGACCGCAGTATTTT. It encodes CASSQEGLAGPQYF.

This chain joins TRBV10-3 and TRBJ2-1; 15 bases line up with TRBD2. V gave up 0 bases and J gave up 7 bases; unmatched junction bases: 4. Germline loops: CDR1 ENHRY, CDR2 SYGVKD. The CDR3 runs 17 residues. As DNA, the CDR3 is TGTGCCATCAGTGAGTCCTCCGGGACTAGCGGGAGGAATGAGCAGTTCTTC. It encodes CAISESSGTSGRNEQFF.

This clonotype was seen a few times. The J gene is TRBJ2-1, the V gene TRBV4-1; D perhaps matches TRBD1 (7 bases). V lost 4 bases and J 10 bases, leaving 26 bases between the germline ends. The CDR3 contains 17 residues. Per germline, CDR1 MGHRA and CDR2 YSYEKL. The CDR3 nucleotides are TGCGCCAGCAGCCGAGGCCCCAGGGGGACTTATATGTCGGAGCAGTTCTTC. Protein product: CASSRGPRGTYMSEQFF.

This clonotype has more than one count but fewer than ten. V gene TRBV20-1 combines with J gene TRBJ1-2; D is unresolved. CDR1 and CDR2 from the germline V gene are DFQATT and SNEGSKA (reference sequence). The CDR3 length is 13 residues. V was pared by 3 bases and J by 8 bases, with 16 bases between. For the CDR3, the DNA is TGCAGTGCTAGGGGTTTATATCTTGGAGGCTACACCTTC. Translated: CSARGLYLGGYTF.

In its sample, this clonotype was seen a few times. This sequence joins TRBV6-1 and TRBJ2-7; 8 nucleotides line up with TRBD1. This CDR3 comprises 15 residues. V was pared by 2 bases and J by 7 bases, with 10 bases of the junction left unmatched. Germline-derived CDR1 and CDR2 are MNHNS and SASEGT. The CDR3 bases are TGTGCCAGCAGTGAACCGAGCCAGGGGGCGAAAGAGCAGTACTTC. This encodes CASSEPSQGAKEQYF.

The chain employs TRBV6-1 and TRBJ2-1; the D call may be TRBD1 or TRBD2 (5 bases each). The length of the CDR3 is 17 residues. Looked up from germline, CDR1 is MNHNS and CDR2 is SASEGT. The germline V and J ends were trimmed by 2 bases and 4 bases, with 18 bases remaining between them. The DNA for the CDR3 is TGTGCCAGCAGTGAACAAAGCGCGAGGGGCATGTACAATGAGCAGTTCTTC. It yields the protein CASSEQSARGMYNEQFF.

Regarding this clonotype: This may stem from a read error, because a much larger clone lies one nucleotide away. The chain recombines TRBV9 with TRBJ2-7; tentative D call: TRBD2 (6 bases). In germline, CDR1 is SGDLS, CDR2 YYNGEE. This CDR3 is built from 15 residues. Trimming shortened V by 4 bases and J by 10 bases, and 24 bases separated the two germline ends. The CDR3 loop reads CASSRTRDGGGIQYF. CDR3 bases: TGTGCCAGCAGCCGTACTAGGGATGGAGGAGGGATCCAGTACTTC.

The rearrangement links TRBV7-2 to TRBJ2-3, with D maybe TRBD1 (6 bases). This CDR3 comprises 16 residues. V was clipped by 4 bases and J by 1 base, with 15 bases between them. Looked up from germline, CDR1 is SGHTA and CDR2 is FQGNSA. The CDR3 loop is CASSSLDRSRTDTQYF. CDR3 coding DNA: TGTGCCAGCAGCTCTCTCGACAGGTCCCGCACAGATACGCAGTATTTT.

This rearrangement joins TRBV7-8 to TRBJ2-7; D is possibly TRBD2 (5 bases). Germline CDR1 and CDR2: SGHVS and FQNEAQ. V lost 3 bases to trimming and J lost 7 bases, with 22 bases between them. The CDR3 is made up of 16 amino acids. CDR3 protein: CASSLLLAGNMGEQYF. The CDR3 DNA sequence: TGTGCCAGCAGCTTGCTTTTGGCGGGTAACATGGGGGAGCAGTACTTC.

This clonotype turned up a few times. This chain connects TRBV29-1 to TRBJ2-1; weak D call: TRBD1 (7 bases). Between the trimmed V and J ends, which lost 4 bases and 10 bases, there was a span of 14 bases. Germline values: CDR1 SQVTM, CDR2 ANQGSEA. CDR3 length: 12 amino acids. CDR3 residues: CSVGRGAGEQFF. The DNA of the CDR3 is TGCAGCGTTGGCAGGGGGGCGGGGGAGCAGTTCTTC.

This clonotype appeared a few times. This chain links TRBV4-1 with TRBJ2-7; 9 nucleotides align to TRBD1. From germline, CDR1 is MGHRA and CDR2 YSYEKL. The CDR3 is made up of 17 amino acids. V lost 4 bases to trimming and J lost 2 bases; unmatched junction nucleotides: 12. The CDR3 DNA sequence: TGCGCCAGCAGCCTCTATCTTCCGGGACAGGGTGCCTACGAGCAGTACTTC. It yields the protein CASSLYLPGQGAYEQYF.